This T cell receptor (beta chain) was retrieved from a study of control samples from healthy donors and cancer patients. The method was immunoSEQ multiplex PCR; TCRdb's version includes in-frame clones alone and lacks a portion of them. The sample carries about 130,000 clones, over 75% recorded once. The TCR originated in a man in his late teens or twenties in good health. The sample consisted of blood.

CDR3 amino acids: CASSNGGPSEKLFF. The CDR3, as DNA: TGTGCCAGCAGCAATGGAGGGCCCTCTGAAAAACTGTTTTTT. The chain has TRBV6-2 or TRBV6-3 and TRBJ1-4; D ambiguous. CDR3 length: 14 amino acids. Germline V gene data show CDR1 as MNHEY and CDR2 as SVGEGT. Trimming stripped 6 bases from V and 7 bases from J, with 15 bases between.